These 27 T cell receptor beta chains were all obtained from the same sample, sequenced in a study of blood T cell repertoires in COVID-19. Clones were read by immunoSEQ multiplex PCR, and TCRdb kept only the in-frame ones, dropping some. The sample consists of more than 90,000 clones, approximately 77% of them appearing once. The sequenced sample was peripheral blood. The receptors stem from a woman aged 80 or over with acute or convalescent COVID-19.

The chain joins TRBV6-5 to TRBJ1-2, with a tentative D call TRBD1 (5 bases). Trimming took off 0 bases at V and 1 base at J, with 9 bases between the two ends. Germline assignment: CDR1 MNHEY and CDR2 SVGAGI. The CDR3 sequence is 15 residues long. CDR3 nucleotides: TGTGCCAGCAGTTACTCGATCGGGGGTAACTATGGCTACACCTTC. It encodes CASSYSIGGNYGYTF.

This clone was picked up one time. V gene TRBV7-2 combines with J gene TRBJ2-5; 11 nucleotides align to TRBD1. The germline V gene has CDR1 SGHTA and CDR2 FQGNSA. After removal of 1 base from V and 4 bases from J, the junction contained 2 bases not matched to a gene. CDR3 size: 15 residues. The CDR3 is CASSLGGTGGETQYF. Here the CDR3 DNA reads TGTGCCAGCAGCTTAGGAGGGACAGGGGGAGAGACCCAGTACTTC. Full variable domain (missing parts from reference TRBV7-2 and TRBJ2-5): GAGVSQSPSNKVTEKGKDVELRCDPISGHTALYWYRQSLGQGLEFLIYFQGNSAPDKSGLPSDRFSAERTGGSVSTLTIQRTQQEDSAVYLCASSLGGTGGETQYFGPGTRLLVL.

This chain joins TRBV28 and TRBJ2-7; D is possibly TRBD2 (6 bases). Germline V CDR1 and CDR2: MDHEN, SYDVKM. Trimming left V 8 bases short and J 0 bases short, with 14 bases between. The CDR3 totals 14 residues. The chain's CDR3 is CASVGGAPSYEQYF. The CDR3 region has the DNA TGTGCCAGCGTAGGAGGGGCCCCCTCCTACGAGCAGTACTTC. The full variable domain, completed using reference TRBV28 and TRBJ2-7, is DVKVTQSSRYLVKRTGEKVFLECVQDMDHENMFWYRQDPGLGLRLIYFSYDVKMKEKGDIPEGYSVSREKKERFSLILESASTNQTSMYLCASVGGAPSYEQYFGPGTRLTVT.

This clone occurred a few times. The chain couples TRBV4-2 to TRBJ2-1; a possible D gene is TRBD1 (6 bases). The CDR3 has 16 residues. Germline V gene lookup returns CDR1 LGHNA and CDR2 YNFKEQ. The V gene lost 4 bases and the J gene lost 4 bases, with 17 bases spanning the gap. This CDR3 is CASSRPGQTVYNEQFF. CDR3 DNA sequence: TGTGCCAGCAGCCGACCGGGACAAACCGTTTACAATGAGCAGTTCTTC.

The V gene is TRBV7-2, the J gene TRBJ1-5; no reliable D call. The V end lost 5 bases, the J end lost 0 bases, and 20 bases lay between the germline ends. The CDR3 spans 18 residues. Per germline, CDR1 SGHTA and CDR2 FQGNSA. In nucleotides, the CDR3 is TGTGCCAGCAGCCCTCGGAGGGTGGGCCACTATAGCAATCAGCCCCAGCATTTT. Its protein product is CASSPRRVGHYSNQPQHF.

The chain employs TRBV19 and TRBJ1-2, with TRBD1 matching 8 bases. CDR1 and CDR2 from the germline V gene are LNHDA and SQIVND (reference sequence). The V segment lost 2 bases and the J segment 2 bases; nucleotides outside the gene matches: 4. The CDR3 loop spans 15 amino acids. CDR3 loop: CASSIPDRGNYGYTF. The CDR3, as DNA: TGTGCCAGTAGTATACCCGACAGGGGCAACTATGGCTACACCTTC.

This chain links TRBV5-1 with TRBJ1-2, with no clear D. V lost 0 bases and J lost 2, with 8 bases in between. The CDR3 totals 14 residues. Germline CDR1 reads SGHRS; CDR2 reads YFSETQ. The CDR3 DNA reads TGCGCCAGCAGCTTGGAGTTCGGGAACTATGGCTACACCTTC. This codes for CASSLEFGNYGYTF.

Here the CDR3 reads CASSLVLGEYNEQFF. CDR3 bases: TGTGCCAGCAGCTTAGTACTAGGTGAATACAATGAGCAGTTCTTC. The V and J genes are TRBV11-2 and TRBJ2-1; maybe TRBD2 (5 bases). V was shortened by 1 base and J by 4 bases, with 11 bases between the two germline ends. Germline loops: CDR1 SGHAT, CDR2 FQNNGV. This CDR3 spans 15 amino acids.

This sequence joins TRBV21-1 and TRBJ1-5; TRBD1, the D gene given by the table, was not confirmed from the DNA. TRBV21-1 constitutes a pseudogene. The length of the CDR3 is 17 residues. In nucleotides, the CDR3 is TGTGCCAGCAGCTCCCCCCCGAGACAGGGGATGGGACAGCCCCAGCATTTT. Amino acid sequence: CASSSPPRQGMGQPQHF.

The rearrangement links TRBV19 to TRBJ2-1; 7 bases match TRBD1. Germline loops: CDR1 LNHDA, CDR2 SQIVND (reference sequence). The trim removed 3 bases at V and 7 bases at J, leaving 3 bases unmatched. The CDR3 spans 13 residues. The CDR3 DNA follows: TGTGCCAGTAGTATGGGGACAGTGAATGAGCAGTTCTTC. Its translation is CASSMGTVNEQFF.

The chain uses TRBV5-1 and TRBJ1-4, with TRBD1 identical over 11 bases. The V segment lost 4 bases and the J segment 7 bases; nucleotides outside the gene matches: 3. CDR3 length equals 14 residues. Germline CDR1 reads SGHRS; CDR2 reads YFSETQ. This CDR3 reads CASSMGQGVEKLFF. CDR3 coding DNA: TGCGCCAGCAGCATGGGACAGGGGGTTGAAAAACTGTTTTTT. Variable domain in full (rest from reference TRBV5-1 and TRBJ1-4): KAGVTQTPRYLIKTRGQQVTLSCSPISGHRSVSWYQQTPGQGLQFLFEYFSETQRNKGNFPGRFSGRQFSNSRSEMNVSTLELGDSALYLCASSMGQGVEKLFFGSGTQLSVL.

The chain has TRBV7-2 and TRBJ1-3; no clear D. Germline V gene data show CDR1 as SGHTA and CDR2 as FQGNSA. The CDR3 sequence is 15 residues long. Deletions cut 1 base from V and 1 base from J, with 8 bases between. Written as DNA, the CDR3 is TGTGCCAGCAGCTTAGGTCCAGGATCTGGAAACACCATATATTTT. Its translation: CASSLGPGSGNTIYF.

The V call is TRBV28, the J call TRBJ1-3, with a tentative D call TRBD1 (5 bases). The CDR3 extends over 13 amino acids. Germline V lookup: CDR1 MDHEN, CDR2 SYDVKM. The V gene lost 8 bases and the J gene lost 2 bases, with 10 bases spanning the gap. CDR3 DNA sequence: TGTGCCAGCCAGGGCGGTACTGGAAACACCATATATTTT. It encodes CASQGGTGNTIYF.

This sequence joins TRBV28 and TRBJ2-1; a weak D match, TRBD2 (6 bases). Germline loops: CDR1 MDHEN, CDR2 SYDVKM. CDR3 size: 15 residues. Trimming took 3 bases from V and 4 from J, leaving 13 bases between them. CDR3 protein: CASSFASAGYNEQFF. CDR3 DNA sequence: TGTGCCAGCAGTTTCGCTAGCGCCGGATACAATGAGCAGTTCTTC.

V is TRBV2 and J is TRBJ2-5; perhaps TRBD2 as D (6 bases). Germline V gene data show CDR1 as SNHLY and CDR2 as FYNNEI. This CDR3 has 16 residues. With 2 bases removed from V and 2 bases from J, the gap between germline ends came to 15 bases. DNA of the CDR3: TGTGCCAGCAGTGAATACGGCGGGATTAATCAAGAGACCCAGTACTTC. This codes for CASSEYGGINQETQYF. Combining the CDR3 with reference TRBV2 and TRBJ2-5 gives the whole variable domain EPEVTQTPSHQVTQMGQEVILRCVPISNHLYFYWYRQILGQKVEFLVSFYNNEISEKSEIFDDQFSVERPDGSNFTLKIRSTKLEDSAMYFCASSEYGGINQETQYFGPGTRLLVL.

This clone was counted a single time. The V gene is TRBV9, the J gene TRBJ2-1, with 9 nucleotides matching TRBD2. J lost 5 bases, V lost 3 bases, and 9 bases had no gene match. The CDR3 spans 16 residues. CDR1 SGDLS and CDR2 YYNGEE come from the germline V gene. CDR3 nucleotides: TGTGCCAGCAGCGGACCGACTAGCGGCTTAGACAATGAGCAGTTCTTC. This codes for CASSGPTSGLDNEQFF. Full variable domain (remainder filled in from reference TRBV9 and TRBJ2-1): DSGVTQTPKHLITATGQRVTLRCSPRSGDLSVYWYQQSLDQGLQFLIQYYNGEERAKGNILERFSAQQFPDLHSELNLSSLELGDSALYFCASSGPTSGLDNEQFFGPGTRLTVL.

This clone turned up a few times. The gene calls are TRBV6-1 and TRBJ1-6; perhaps TRBD1 as D (5 bases). The CDR3 has 16 residues. Germline V lookup: CDR1 MNHNS, CDR2 SASEGT. V lost 2 bases and J 1 base, leaving 9 bases between the germline ends. CDR3 nucleotide sequence: TGTGCCAGCAGTGAATCGGCAGGGTCCTATAATTCACCCCTCCACTTT. This sequence encodes CASSESAGSYNSPLHF.

V gene TRBV29-1 combines with J gene TRBJ1-2; the match to TRBD1 covers 7 bases. CDR1 and CDR2 from the germline V gene are SQVTM and ANQGSEA. The CDR3 spans 14 residues. The J segment lost 2 bases and the V segment lost 7 bases, leaving 10 bases of the junction unmatched. The CDR3 here is CSALYRGQNYGYTF. CDR3 bases: TGCAGCGCCTTGTATAGGGGGCAGAACTATGGCTACACCTTC.

This chain links TRBV6-6 with TRBJ2-5; D is undetermined. CDR3 length: 11 amino acids. The germline V gene encodes CDR1 MNHNY and CDR2 SVGAGI (reference sequence). Deletions cut 4 bases from V and 4 bases from J, with 4 bases between. CDR3 region: CASSFGETQYF. The CDR3 DNA sequence: TGTGCCAGCAGTTTCGGAGAGACCCAGTACTTC.

The chain carries TRBV7-6 and TRBJ1-2; possibly TRBD1 for D (6 bases). The CDR3 sequence is 14 residues long. Germline CDR1 is SGHVS and CDR2 is FNYEAQ. Trimming took 5 bases from V and 2 from J, leaving 12 bases between them. The CDR3 DNA sequence: TGTGCCAGCAGCCCAAGCACAGGGAACTATGGCTACACCTTC. Translation: CASSPSTGNYGYTF.

This sequence joins TRBV29-1 and TRBJ1-5; TRBD1 agrees at 9 bases. The CDR3 consists of 13 residues. In germline, CDR1 is SQVTM, CDR2 ANQGSEA. V was clipped by 7 bases and J by 5 bases; unmatched bases: 6. This CDR3 is CSGGQGRDQPQHF. In nucleotides, the CDR3 is TGCAGCGGGGGACAGGGAAGGGATCAGCCCCAGCATTTT.

The count of this clone is one. V and J are TRBV19 and TRBJ2-2, with a possible D match to TRBD1 (6 bases). Germline V gene data show CDR1 as LNHDA and CDR2 as SQIVND (reference sequence). The V and J ends lost 11 bases and 5 bases respectively, with 24 bases between them. The CDR3 is 16 residues long. Written as DNA, the CDR3 is TGTGCCTCTGAACAGGACAGATCAATCCTTACCGGGGAGCTGTTTTTT. This gives the protein CASEQDRSILTGELFF.

The V call is TRBV27, the J call TRBJ2-7; a weak D match, TRBD1 (6 bases). The CDR3 runs 14 residues. Trimming pared 5 bases from V and 0 bases from J, leaving 11 bases between. Germline V CDR1 and CDR2: MNHEY, SMNVEV (reference sequence). CDR3 sequence (DNA): TGTGCCAGCAGTGGGGGACAAAACTCCTACGAGCAGTACTTC. It encodes CASSGGQNSYEQYF.

This clone was recorded many times. V is TRBV30 and J is TRBJ1-2; D unresolved. The germline V and J ends were trimmed by 0 bases and 0 bases, with 5 bases remaining between them. Germline V gene lookup returns CDR1 GTSNPN and CDR2 SVGIG (reference sequence). This CDR3 is built from 13 residues. The CDR3 reads CAWSVQANYGYTF. The CDR3 nucleotides read TGTGCCTGGAGTGTACAAGCTAACTATGGCTACACCTTC.

The V and J genes are TRBV27 and TRBJ1-4; perhaps TRBD1 as D (5 bases). The CDR3 totals 16 residues. Germline CDR1 is MNHEY and CDR2 is SMNVEV (reference sequence). Trimming left V 4 bases short and J 0 bases short, with 12 bases between. The CDR3 spells CASSSGGGATNEKLFF. CDR3 nucleotide sequence: TGTGCCAGCAGTTCGGGCGGGGGGGCAACTAATGAAAAACTGTTTTTT.

The rearrangement links TRBV5-1 to TRBJ2-5; D is unclear. V was pared by 3 bases and J by 2 bases, with 5 bases between. From germline, CDR1 is SGHRS and CDR2 YFSETQ. This CDR3 spans 12 amino acids. CDR3: CASSSSQETQYF. CDR3 nucleotide sequence: TGCGCCAGCAGCTCGAGTCAAGAGACCCAGTACTTC.

The V gene is TRBV28, the J gene TRBJ1-5; D gene ambiguous. Germline V gene lookup returns CDR1 MDHEN and CDR2 SYDVKM. The CDR3 length is 12 residues. V was clipped by 1 base and J by 11 bases, with 9 bases between them. CDR3 nucleotide sequence: TGTGCCAGCAGTTTATCGAGGTTCGCCCAGCATTTT. It codes for CASSLSRFAQHF.